One sample yielded the 19 T cell receptor beta chains listed below, sequenced in a study of blood T cell repertoires in COVID-19. TCRdb keeps only in-frame clones here, not all; method: immunoSEQ multiplex PCR. This sample carries about 290,000 clones, roughly 90% of them seen once, and the ten largest clones take less than 2%. The sample comprised PBMCs or T cells enriched from blood (not recorded which). The receptors come from a middle-aged woman who had recovered from COVID-19.

This clone was counted a single time. The genes are TRBV18 and TRBJ2-5; TRBD1 is a possible D gene (6 bases). V lost 6 bases, J lost 1 base, and 21 bases lay in between. Germline V gene data show CDR1 as KGHSH and CDR2 as LQKENI. This CDR3 has 17 residues. In DNA, the CDR3 is TGTGCCAGCTCTCTCATGGACAGCCCCGCGCCCCAAGAGACCCAGTACTTC. Translating it yields CASSLMDSPAPQETQYF.

This clone has a single count. V usage is TRBV20-1 and J usage is TRBJ2-7; weak D call: TRBD1 (5 bases). Trimming removed 2 bases at V and 6 bases at J, with 8 bases between. The CDR3 is made up of 11 amino acids. Looked up from germline, CDR1 is DFQATT and CDR2 is SNEGSKA (reference sequence). The DNA of the CDR3 is TGCAGTGCTAGATCAGGGCCCGAGCAGTACTTC. Its protein is CSARSGPEQYF.

This clone has just one count. This chain links TRBV20-1 with TRBJ2-1; D is perhaps TRBD1 or TRBD2 (6 bases each). CDR1 DFQATT and CDR2 SNEGSKA come from the germline V gene (reference sequence). The CDR3 totals 14 residues. Trimming took 3 bases from V and 3 from J, leaving 12 bases between them. The chain's CDR3 is CSASGGQVYNEQFF. The CDR3 DNA is TGCAGTGCTAGTGGGGGGCAAGTCTACAATGAGCAGTTCTTC.

This rearrangement joins TRBV6-5 to TRBJ1-5; TRBD1 might be the D (6 bases). The CDR3 is 14 amino acids. Germline CDR1 is MNHEY and CDR2 is SVGAGI. Trimming removed 5 bases from V and 4 bases from J, with 12 bases in between. CDR3 nucleotide sequence: TGTGCCAGCAGTCCAGGGGCCGTTAATCAGCCCCAGCATTTT. Residues: CASSPGAVNQPQHF.

V is TRBV7-2 and J is TRBJ2-1, with TRBD2 identical over 7 bases. The junction had 5 bases not matched to a gene; V was cut back by 1 base and J by 2 bases. CDR3 length: 16 amino acids. Looked up from germline, CDR1 is SGHTA and CDR2 is FQGNSA. The CDR3 DNA is TGTGCCAGCAGCTTAGGGGCGGGGGTTACCTACAATGAGCAGTTCTTC. Amino acids: CASSLGAGVTYNEQFF.

The chain uses TRBV5-1 and TRBJ1-2; D is perhaps TRBD1 (5 bases). V was trimmed by 4 bases and J by 6 bases, leaving 16 bases between them. CDR1 and CDR2 (germline): SGHRS, YFSETQ. This CDR3 has 14 amino acids. DNA for the CDR3: TGCGCCAGCAGCCCCGGGGGTGGGGAGAATGGCTACACCTTC. This translates into CASSPGGGENGYTF.

The rearrangement uses TRBV6-5 and TRBJ1-2; possible D gene TRBD1, 6 bases. This CDR3 spans 12 amino acids. From germline, CDR1 is MNHEY and CDR2 SVGAGI. V was shortened by 7 bases and J by 4 bases, with 10 bases between the two germline ends. For the CDR3, the DNA is TGTGCCAGCAAAGACAGGTTCTATGGCTACACCTTC. It specifies CASKDRFYGYTF.

The genes are TRBV4-1 and TRBJ1-5, with D maybe TRBD1 (5 bases). V was cut by 0 bases and J by 6 bases, with 12 bases left in between. CDR1 and CDR2 from the germline V gene are MGHRA and YSYEKL. The CDR3 is 15 amino acids. The CDR3 sequence is CASSQDIRGGQPQHF. DNA for the CDR3: TGCGCCAGCAGCCAAGATATTCGGGGGGGTCAGCCCCAGCATTTT.

The rearrangement uses TRBV5-1 and TRBJ2-3; the match to TRBD1 covers 10 bases. Germline V lookup: CDR1 SGHRS, CDR2 YFSETQ. V was clipped by 4 bases and J by 6 bases; unmatched bases: 8. This CDR3 has 15 amino acids. In DNA form, the CDR3 reads TGCGCCAGCAGCCGGGACAGGGGAATCACGGATACGCAGTATTTT. Its protein product is CASSRDRGITDTQYF.

The V call is TRBV6-5, the J call TRBJ2-7, with unresolved D. V gave up 0 bases and J gave up 4 bases, with 13 bases separating them. The CDR3 runs 15 residues. Germline values: CDR1 MNHEY, CDR2 SVGAGI. CDR3 sequence: CASSYSPGGAYEQYF. In DNA, the CDR3 is TGTGCCAGCAGTTACTCCCCGGGTGGTGCGTACGAGCAGTACTTC.

The chain couples TRBV2 to TRBJ1-1; 8 nucleotides align to TRBD1. Germline CDR1 reads SNHLY; CDR2 reads FYNNEI. The CDR3 is 13 amino acids. The junction had 3 bases not matched to a gene; V was cut back by 9 bases and J by 0 bases. The CDR3 DNA reads TGTGCCAGTGGACAGGGAATGAACACTGAAGCTTTCTTT. Its translation is CASGQGMNTEAFF.

V is TRBV7-2 and J is TRBJ2-3; D ambiguous. Germline V gives CDR1 SGHTA, CDR2 FQGNSA. This CDR3 is built from 15 residues. The germline V and J ends were trimmed by 6 bases and 4 bases, with 17 bases remaining between them. This CDR3 reads CASRTSPSIADTQYF. The CDR3 coding sequence is TGTGCCAGCAGGACATCTCCAAGTATCGCAGATACGCAGTATTTT.

The V call is TRBV9, the J call TRBJ2-1, with D tentatively TRBD2 (5 bases). The germline CDR1 and CDR2 sequences are SGDLS and YYNGEE. V gave up 2 bases and J gave up 3 bases, with 9 bases separating them. The CDR3 is 14 amino acids. Here the CDR3 DNA reads TGTGCCAGCAGCGTGGGGAGCCTCTACAATGAGCAGTTCTTC. Amino acids: CASSVGSLYNEQFF.

V gene TRBV7-9 combines with J gene TRBJ1-3; D not certain. CDR1 and CDR2 from the germline V gene are SEHNR and FQNEAQ (reference sequence). The V end lost 4 bases, the J end lost 0 bases, and 4 bases lay between the germline ends. CDR3 length: 13 amino acids. The CDR3 DNA reads TGTGCCAGCAGCTCTAACTCTGGAAACACCATATATTTT. Translating gives CASSSNSGNTIYF.

The chain combines TRBV7-8 with TRBJ1-5; a possible D gene is TRBD1 (5 bases). Germline V CDR1 and CDR2: SGHVS, FQNEAQ. Trimming removed 5 bases at V and 5 bases at J, with 22 bases between. The CDR3 is made up of 17 amino acids. CDR3 sequence: CASSGGGGWSFDQPQHF. CDR3 coding DNA: TGTGCCAGCAGCGGAGGCGGGGGTTGGAGTTTCGATCAGCCCCAGCATTTT. The variable domain in full, completed from reference TRBV7-8 and TRBJ1-5, reads GAGVSQSPRYKVAKRGQDVALRCDPISGHVSLFWYQQALGQGPEFLTYFQNEAQLDKSGLPSDRFFAERPEGSVSTLKIQRTQQEDSAVYLCASSGGGGWSFDQPQHFGDGTRLSIL.

The genes are TRBV12-5 and TRBJ1-4; D is undetermined. Germline CDR1 and CDR2: LGHNT and FRNRAP. The CDR3 length is 13 residues. V lost 5 bases, J lost 5 bases, and 9 bases lay in between. DNA for the CDR3: TGTGCTAGTGGTGTCGGGTCGAATGAAAAACTGTTTTTT. Translated: CASGVGSNEKLFF.

The chain uses TRBV7-2 and TRBJ1-2; maybe TRBD1 (5 bases). The CDR3 runs 14 residues. Germline assignment: CDR1 SGHTA and CDR2 FQGNSA. V gave up 4 bases and J gave up 7 bases, with 16 bases separating them. The CDR3, as DNA: TGTGCCAGCAGCTCGGGGGTAAGGGTGTCTGGCTACACCTTC. This codes for CASSSGVRVSGYTF.

The rearrangement joins TRBV7-6 to TRBJ1-3; 8 bases map to TRBD1. J was trimmed by 0 bases and V by 4 bases; bases with no gene match: 2. There are 15 residues in the CDR3. Germline V gene sequence: CDR1 SGHVS, CDR2 FNYEAQ. The CDR3 loop is CASSSGTGSGNTIYF. The DNA of the CDR3 is TGTGCCAGCAGCTCGGGGACAGGCTCTGGAAACACCATATATTTT.

The chain links TRBV6-2 or TRBV6-3 to TRBJ2-7, with 7 bases matching TRBD1. Germline CDR1 is MNHEY and CDR2 is SVGEGT. V shed 5 bases and J 6 bases; nucleotides not matched to a gene: 7. The CDR3 length is 13 residues. CDR3 nucleotide sequence: TGTGCCAGCAGTAACCGGGACAGTCTCGAGCAGTACTTC. This codes for CASSNRDSLEQYF.